The next 28 T cell receptor beta chains were all read from a single sample in a study of PD-L1 blockade in urothelial cancer. Time point here: pretreatment peripheral blood. Assay used: immunoSEQ multiplex PCR; TCRdb lists only in-frame clones, some missing. The repertoire holds 95,000 or so clones, roughly 87% seen once, with 1.5% to 2.5% in the top ten. This specimen was PBMCs, taken around atezolizumab (anti-PD-L1) treatment. All receptors derive from a man aged 60 to 75 with urothelial cancer.

The chain is built from TRBV5-1 and TRBJ2-5, with TRBD2 matching over 13 bases. The CDR3 totals 17 residues. Germline V gives CDR1 SGHRS, CDR2 YFSETQ. V was pared by 3 bases and J by 0 bases, with 5 bases of the junction left unmatched. This CDR3 reads CASSSGLAGIDQETQYF. CDR3 sequence (DNA): TGCGCCAGCAGCTCGGGACTAGCGGGGATCGACCAAGAGACCCAGTACTTC.

The J gene is TRBJ2-7, the V gene TRBV5-4, with D perhaps TRBD1 (6 bases). The CDR3 has 15 residues. Deletions cut 3 bases from V and 0 bases from J, with 13 bases between. Per the germline V gene, CDR1 is SGHNT and CDR2 is YYREEE (reference sequence). The CDR3 DNA follows: TGTGCCAGCAGCTCGATCCAGGGGAGCTCCTACGAGCAGTACTTC. It yields the protein CASSSIQGSSYEQYF.

The gene calls are TRBV4-1 and TRBJ2-5, with 12 bases identical to TRBD2. The CDR3 consists of 17 residues. CDR1 is MGHRA and CDR2 is YSYEKL in the germline V gene. V lost 3 bases and J lost 2; bases outside the gene matches: 7. The CDR3 is CASSQAPSGGEQETQYF. CDR3 nucleotides: TGCGCCAGCAGCCAGGCCCCTAGCGGGGGGGAACAAGAGACCCAGTACTTC.

The V gene is TRBV5-1, the J gene TRBJ2-2; the match to TRBD2 covers 13 bases. The CDR3 is 18 residues long. V dropped 0 bases and J dropped 3; count of bases not matched to a gene: 5. From germline, CDR1 is SGHRS and CDR2 YFSETQ. CDR3 bases: TGCGCCAGCAGCTTGGGACTAGCGGGAGGTATTCACACCGGGGAGCTGTTTTTT. Its protein product is CASSLGLAGGIHTGELFF.

The chain couples TRBV7-2 to TRBJ2-5, with 14 positions matching TRBD2. Germline CDR1 SGHTA, CDR2 FQGNSA. The V and J ends lost 0 bases and 2 bases, in that order; junction bases with no gene match: 17. The CDR3 sequence is 22 residues long. The CDR3 sequence is CASSLAHPGTSGSTGWQETQYF. The CDR3 DNA is TGTGCCAGCAGCTTAGCCCACCCCGGGACTAGCGGGAGCACCGGATGGCAAGAGACCCAGTACTTC.

This chain joins TRBV29-1 and TRBJ2-3, with D maybe TRBD1 (5 bases). The V gene's germline CDR1 is SQVTM and CDR2 ANQGSEA. This CDR3 comprises 15 residues. V was cut by 5 bases and J by 3 bases, with 18 bases left in between. CDR3 residues: CSVTRRQGGTDTQYF. In nucleotides, the CDR3 is TGCAGCGTTACCCGAAGGCAGGGTGGGACAGATACGCAGTATTTT.

The V gene is TRBV7-9, the J gene TRBJ1-5, with a possible D match to TRBD1 (5 bases). This CDR3 has 14 amino acids. The V gene's germline CDR1 is SEHNR and CDR2 FQNEAQ (reference sequence). Trimming left V 7 bases short and J 5 bases short, with 15 bases between. The CDR3 region is CASTRAGGDQPQHF. The CDR3 DNA follows: TGTGCCAGCACCCGTGCGGGGGGGGATCAGCCCCAGCATTTT.

This clone has just a few counts. The chain employs TRBV27 and TRBJ1-3, with D unresolved. The ends were cut back, 5 bases at V and 0 bases at J, with 5 bases in the middle. The CDR3 length is 13 residues. Germline V gene lookup returns CDR1 MNHEY and CDR2 SMNVEV (reference sequence). The CDR3 loop is CASSPPSGNTIYF. CDR3 coding DNA: TGTGCCAGCAGTCCTCCCTCTGGAAACACCATATATTTT.

This clone was recorded once. The V call is TRBV19, the J call TRBJ2-7, with 8 bases identical to TRBD2. Trimming took 8 bases from V and 0 from J; bases not matched to a gene: 3. Germline V gene lookup returns CDR1 LNHDA and CDR2 SQIVND (reference sequence). The CDR3 runs to 13 residues. DNA for the CDR3: TGTGCCAGTCCGGGAGGGGGCTCCTACGAGCAGTACTTC. This sequence encodes CASPGGGSYEQYF.

The rearrangement links TRBV6-1 to TRBJ1-1; the D gene is possibly TRBD1 (5 bases). Trimming stripped 4 bases from V and 1 base from J, with 10 bases between. There are 14 residues in the CDR3. The germline gives CDR1 MNHNS, CDR2 SASEGT. Here the CDR3 reads CASSVSGWNTEAFF. For the CDR3, the DNA is TGTGCCAGCAGTGTTTCAGGGTGGAACACTGAAGCTTTCTTT.

This clone was recorded a few times. In DNA form, the CDR3 reads TGTGCCAGCAGCTCCCCCGCGGACAATGAGCAGTTCTTC. Translating it yields CASSSPADNEQFF. The J gene is TRBJ2-1, the V gene TRBV7-2; D is unresolved. The V gene lost 4 bases and the J gene lost 5 bases, with 9 bases spanning the gap. CDR3 length: 13 amino acids. Germline lookup yields CDR1 SGHTA and CDR2 FQGNSA.

The V and J genes are TRBV30 and TRBJ2-1; 7 nucleotides line up with TRBD1. CDR1 and CDR2 from the germline V gene are GTSNPN and SVGIG (reference sequence). The CDR3 loop spans 16 amino acids. Trimming at V came to 0 bases and at J to 10 bases, leaving 15 bases not matched to a gene. The CDR3 spells CAWSVLGTAVAGEQFF. CDR3 DNA sequence: TGTGCCTGGAGTGTACTCGGGACAGCCGTTGCAGGAGAGCAGTTCTTC. Full variable domain (remainder filled in from reference TRBV30 and TRBJ2-1): SQTIHQWPATLVQPVGSPLSLECTVEGTSNPNLYWYRQAAGRGLQLLFYSVGIGQISSEVPQNLSASRPQDRQFILSSKKLLLSDSGFYLCAWSVLGTAVAGEQFFGPGTRLTVL.

This clone was detected once. The V and J genes are TRBV2 and TRBJ1-5, with TRBD1 matching 9 bases. From germline, CDR1 is SNHLY and CDR2 FYNNEI. Losses at the gene ends were 7 bases for V and 10 bases for J; bases not matched to a gene: 17. The CDR3 contains 16 residues. DNA for the CDR3: TGTGCCAGCACCGGAAGGGACAGGGTCCTTCCTCTTCCCCAGCATTTT. Protein product: CASTGRDRVLPLPQHF.

The V gene is TRBV5-1, the J gene TRBJ1-2; the match to TRBD1 covers 9 bases. Germline CDR1 is SGHRS and CDR2 is YFSETQ. J gave up 0 bases and V 4 bases, and 1 base lay outside the gene matches. This CDR3 has 14 residues. The CDR3 reads CASSRDRANYGYTF. The CDR3 DNA is TGCGCCAGCAGCCGGGACAGGGCTAACTATGGCTACACCTTC.

This rearrangement joins TRBV5-1 to TRBJ2-3, with D perhaps matching TRBD2 (6 bases). The CDR3 covers 16 residues. V dropped 0 bases and J dropped 0 bases, with 11 bases sitting between them. Germline loops: CDR1 SGHRS, CDR2 YFSETQ. CDR3 region: CASSLGGTTSTDTQYF. DNA for the CDR3: TGCGCCAGCAGCTTGGGCGGGACCACTAGCACAGATACGCAGTATTTT.

The rearrangement joins TRBV11-3 to TRBJ2-7; D is ambiguous. This CDR3 spans 13 amino acids. From germline, CDR1 is SGHNT and CDR2 YENEEA. V lost 4 bases and J lost 3, with 10 bases in between. In DNA, the CDR3 is TGTGCCAGCAGCTCCTTCACTGACTACGAGCAGTACTTC. It is translated as CASSSFTDYEQYF.

This clone came up once. The CDR3 DNA sequence: TGTGCCAGCAGTTTGGCCGGGGGTGGCTACACCTTC. This sequence encodes CASSLAGGGYTF. The V gene is TRBV28, the J gene TRBJ1-2, with TRBD1 as a possible D gene (5 bases). Germline CDR1 MDHEN, CDR2 SYDVKM. V was pared by 3 bases and J by 7 bases, with 9 bases between. The CDR3 loop spans 12 amino acids.

The CDR3 spells CASSLRGLGNTIYF. Written as DNA, the CDR3 is TGTGCCAGCAGCTTAAGGGGGCTTGGAAACACCATATATTTT. The chain couples TRBV5-5 to TRBJ1-3, with 7 bases matching TRBD1. V dropped 2 bases and J dropped 3; count of bases not matched to a gene: 2. Germline lookup yields CDR1 SGHKS and CDR2 YYEKEE (reference sequence). This CDR3 region has 14 residues.

The gene calls are TRBV9 and TRBJ2-7; tentative D call: TRBD2 (5 bases). V was pared by 3 bases and J by 4 bases, with 17 bases between. Germline assignment: CDR1 SGDLS and CDR2 YYNGEE. This CDR3 contains 15 residues. CDR3 in DNA: TGTGCCAGCAGCGCGTGGGCGGGCCCTCAGTACGAGCAGTACTTC. Translated: CASSAWAGPQYEQYF. Full variable domain (missing parts from reference TRBV9 and TRBJ2-7): DSGVTQTPKHLITATGQRVTLRCSPRSGDLSVYWYQQSLDQGLQFLIQYYNGEERAKGNILERFSAQQFPDLHSELNLSSLELGDSALYFCASSAWAGPQYEQYFGPGTRLTVT.

This sequence joins TRBV23-1 and TRBJ2-7; D is possibly TRBD2 (5 bases). TRBV23-1 is designated an ORF whose function remains uncertain. Trimming removed 7 bases at V and 3 bases at J, with 16 bases between. This CDR3 comprises 14 residues. This CDR3 is CASILGRGLYEQYF. DNA of the CDR3: TGCGCCAGCATCCTGGGAAGAGGGCTCTACGAGCAGTACTTC.

The chain has TRBV9 and TRBJ2-2, with 10 positions matching TRBD2. Germline V gene lookup returns CDR1 SGDLS and CDR2 YYNGEE. Trimming took 3 bases from V and 6 from J; bases not matched to a gene: 5. The CDR3 covers 15 residues. The CDR3 here is CASSGTSGLPGELFF. The CDR3 DNA is TGTGCCAGCAGCGGGACTAGCGGTTTACCCGGGGAGCTGTTTTTT.

This clone appeared once. The chain links TRBV18 to TRBJ2-7; TRBD1 aligns across 7 bases. Germline V gene lookup returns CDR1 KGHSH and CDR2 LQKENI. This CDR3 contains 14 residues. J was trimmed by 3 bases and V by 0 bases; bases with no gene match: 2. In DNA, the CDR3 is TGTGCCAGCTCACCACCCCGGGACAGCTACGAGCAGTACTTC. Translating it yields CASSPPRDSYEQYF.

The CDR3 coding sequence is TGTGCCAGCAGTAGAGGACAGCTTGACTATGGCTACACCTTC. Translating it yields CASSRGQLDYGYTF. The chain links TRBV6-1 to TRBJ1-2, with D possibly matching TRBD1 (6 bases). Germline V gene data show CDR1 as MNHNS and CDR2 as SASEGT. V was shortened by 5 bases and J by 3 bases, with 13 bases between the two germline ends. The CDR3 extends over 14 amino acids.

This clone was seen only a few times. The rearrangement links TRBV5-6 to TRBJ1-5, with 7 bases lining up with TRBD1. This CDR3 has 17 residues. Germline V gene sequence: CDR1 SGHDT, CDR2 YYEEEE. The trim removed 4 bases at V and 2 bases at J, leaving 12 bases unmatched. CDR3 nucleotide sequence: TGTGCCAGCAGCGACTCTAGGGACAGCTTCGGCAATCAGCCCCAGCATTTT. Protein product: CASSDSRDSFGNQPQHF.

This clone has a handful of counts. The gene calls are TRBV2 and TRBJ1-4; D uncertain. Trimming cost V 3 bases and J 12 bases, with 11 bases left between them. The CDR3 spans 12 residues. The germline CDR1 and CDR2 sequences are SNHLY and FYNNEI. The chain's CDR3 is CASSDTATQLFF. The CDR3 DNA reads as TGTGCCAGCAGTGACACAGCTACCCAACTGTTTTTT. Using reference TRBV2 and TRBJ1-4 for the parts outside the CDR3, the full variable domain is EPEVTQTPSHQVTQMGQEVILRCVPISNHLYFYWYRQILGQKVEFLVSFYNNEISEKSEIFDDQFSVERPDGSNFTLKIRSTKLEDSAMYFCASSDTATQLFFGSGTQLSVL.

The rearrangement joins TRBV4-3 to TRBJ1-5; no reliable D call. This CDR3 region has 14 residues. Trimming shortened V by 0 bases and J by 4 bases, and 7 bases separated the two germline ends. Germline V CDR1 and CDR2: LGHNA, YSLEER. The CDR3 sequence: CASSQEAGNQPQHF. The CDR3 DNA reads as TGCGCCAGCAGCCAAGAAGCGGGGAATCAGCCCCAGCATTTT.

This chain links TRBV11-2 with TRBJ2-7, with 9 bases matching TRBD2. The CDR3 is 14 residues long. Germline CDR1 SGHAT, CDR2 FQNNGV. Trimming at V came to 5 bases and at J to 5 bases, leaving 7 bases not matched to a gene. CDR3 sequence reads: CASSVTGTSNEQYF. DNA of the CDR3: TGTGCCAGCAGCGTAACCGGGACTAGCAACGAGCAGTACTTC. Using reference TRBV11-2 and TRBJ2-7 for the parts outside the CDR3, the full variable domain is EAGVAQSPRYKIIEKRQSVAFWCNPISGHATLYWYQQILGQGPKLLIQFQNNGVVDDSQLPKDRFSAERLKGVDSTLKIQPAKLEDSAVYLCASSVTGTSNEQYFGPGTRLTVT.

CDR3 in DNA: TGTGCCAGCAGTCCCGGGACAGGGTTCGGGGAGCTGTTTTTT. Encoded protein: CASSPGTGFGELFF. The chain combines TRBV6-1 with TRBJ2-2; TRBD1 aligns across 9 bases. CDR1 and CDR2 from the germline V gene are MNHNS and SASEGT. The junction had 5 bases not matched to a gene; V was cut back by 5 bases and J by 7 bases. The CDR3 loop spans 14 amino acids.